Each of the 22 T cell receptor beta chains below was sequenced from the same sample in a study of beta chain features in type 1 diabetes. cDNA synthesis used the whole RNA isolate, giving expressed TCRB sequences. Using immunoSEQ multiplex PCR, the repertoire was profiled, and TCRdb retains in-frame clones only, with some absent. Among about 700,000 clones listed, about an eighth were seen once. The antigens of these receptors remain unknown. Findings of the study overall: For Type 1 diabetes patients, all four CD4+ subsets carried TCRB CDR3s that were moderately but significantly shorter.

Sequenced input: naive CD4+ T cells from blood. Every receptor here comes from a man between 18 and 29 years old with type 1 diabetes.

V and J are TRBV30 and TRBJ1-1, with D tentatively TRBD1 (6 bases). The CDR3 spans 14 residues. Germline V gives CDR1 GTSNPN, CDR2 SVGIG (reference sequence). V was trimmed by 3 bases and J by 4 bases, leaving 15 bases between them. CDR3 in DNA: TGTGCCTGGAGAGACACAGGGTATGGCACTGAAGCTTTCTTT. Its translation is CAWRDTGYGTEAFF.

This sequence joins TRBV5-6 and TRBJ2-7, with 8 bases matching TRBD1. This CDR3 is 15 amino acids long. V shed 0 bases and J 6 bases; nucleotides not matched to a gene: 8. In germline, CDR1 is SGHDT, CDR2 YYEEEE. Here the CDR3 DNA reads TGTGCCAGCAGCTTGGGATCCAGGGGGCTTTCCGAGCAGTACTTC. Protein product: CASSLGSRGLSEQYF.

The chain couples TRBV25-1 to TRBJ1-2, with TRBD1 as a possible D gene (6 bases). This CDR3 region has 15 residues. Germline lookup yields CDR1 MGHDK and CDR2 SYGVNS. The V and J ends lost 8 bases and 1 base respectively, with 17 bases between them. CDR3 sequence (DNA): TGTGCCAGCGGCACAAACAGGGATGGTAACTATGGCTACACCTTC. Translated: CASGTNRDGNYGYTF.

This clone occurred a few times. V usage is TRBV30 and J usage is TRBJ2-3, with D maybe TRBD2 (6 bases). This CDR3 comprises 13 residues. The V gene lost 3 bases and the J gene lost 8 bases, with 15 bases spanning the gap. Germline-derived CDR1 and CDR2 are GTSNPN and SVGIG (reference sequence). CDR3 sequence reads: CAWRQANGGTQYF. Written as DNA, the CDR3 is TGTGCCTGGAGACAGGCCAACGGGGGTACGCAGTATTTT.

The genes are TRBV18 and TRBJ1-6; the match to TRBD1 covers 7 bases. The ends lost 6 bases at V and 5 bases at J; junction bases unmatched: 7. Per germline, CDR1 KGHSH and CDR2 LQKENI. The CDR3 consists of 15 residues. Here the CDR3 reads CASSQGVRDNSPLHF. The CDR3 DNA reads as TGTGCCAGCTCCCAGGGGGTTCGGGATAATTCACCCCTCCACTTT.

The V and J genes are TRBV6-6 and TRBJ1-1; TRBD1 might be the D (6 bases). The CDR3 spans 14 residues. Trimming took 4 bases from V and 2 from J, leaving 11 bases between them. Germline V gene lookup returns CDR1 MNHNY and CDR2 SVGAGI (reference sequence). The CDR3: CASSFGQPNTEAFF. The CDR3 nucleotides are TGTGCCAGCAGTTTCGGACAGCCTAACACTGAAGCTTTCTTT.

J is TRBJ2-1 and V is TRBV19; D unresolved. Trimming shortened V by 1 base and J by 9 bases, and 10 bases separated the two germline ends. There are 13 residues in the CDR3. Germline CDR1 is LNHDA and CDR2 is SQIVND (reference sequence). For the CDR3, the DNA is TGTGCCAGTAGTATAGTGAGGCCTTCTGAGCAGTTCTTC. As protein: CASSIVRPSEQFF. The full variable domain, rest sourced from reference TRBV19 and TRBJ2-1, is DGGITQSPKYLFRKEGQNVTLSCEQNLNHDAMYWYRQDPGQGLRLIYYSQIVNDFQKGDIAEGYSVSREKKESFPLTVTSAQKNPTAFYLCASSIVRPSEQFFGPGTRLTVL.

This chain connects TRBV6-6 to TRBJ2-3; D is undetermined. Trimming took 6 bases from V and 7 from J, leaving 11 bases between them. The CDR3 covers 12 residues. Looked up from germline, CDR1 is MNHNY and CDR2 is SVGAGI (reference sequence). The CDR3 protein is CASSPVRNTQYF. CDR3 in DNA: TGTGCCAGCAGCCCCGTTAGGAATACGCAGTATTTT.

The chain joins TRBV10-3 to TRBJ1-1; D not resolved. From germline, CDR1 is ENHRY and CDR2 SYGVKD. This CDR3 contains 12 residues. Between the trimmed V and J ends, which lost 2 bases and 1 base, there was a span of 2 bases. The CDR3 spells CAISEANTEAFF. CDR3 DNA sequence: TGTGCCATCAGTGAGGCGAACACTGAAGCTTTCTTT.

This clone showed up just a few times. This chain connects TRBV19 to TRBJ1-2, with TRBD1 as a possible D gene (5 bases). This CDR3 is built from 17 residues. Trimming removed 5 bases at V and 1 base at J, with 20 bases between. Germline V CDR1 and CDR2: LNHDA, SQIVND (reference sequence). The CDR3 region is CASSSIIGGTNNYGYTF. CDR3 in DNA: TGTGCCAGTAGTTCCATTATTGGGGGAACAAATAACTATGGCTACACCTTC.

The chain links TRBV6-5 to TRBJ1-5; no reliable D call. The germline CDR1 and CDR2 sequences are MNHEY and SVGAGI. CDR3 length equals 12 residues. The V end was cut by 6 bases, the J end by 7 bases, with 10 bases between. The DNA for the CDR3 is TGTGCCAGCAGCGACTTTGGGCAGCCCCAGCATTTT. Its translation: CASSDFGQPQHF.

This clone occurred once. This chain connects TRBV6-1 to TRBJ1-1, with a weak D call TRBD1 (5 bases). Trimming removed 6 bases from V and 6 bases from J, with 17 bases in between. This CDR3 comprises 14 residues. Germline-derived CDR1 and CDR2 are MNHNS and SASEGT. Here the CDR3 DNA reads TGTGCCAGCAGCCCTCAAGAGAGGGACGCTGAAGCTTTCTTT. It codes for CASSPQERDAEAFF.

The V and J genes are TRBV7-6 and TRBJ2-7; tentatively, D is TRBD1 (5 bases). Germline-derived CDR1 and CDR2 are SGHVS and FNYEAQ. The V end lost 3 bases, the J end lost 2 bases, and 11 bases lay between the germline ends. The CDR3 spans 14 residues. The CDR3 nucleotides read TGTGCCAGCAGCTTGACAGACGAAACCTACGAGCAGTACTTC. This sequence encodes CASSLTDETYEQYF.

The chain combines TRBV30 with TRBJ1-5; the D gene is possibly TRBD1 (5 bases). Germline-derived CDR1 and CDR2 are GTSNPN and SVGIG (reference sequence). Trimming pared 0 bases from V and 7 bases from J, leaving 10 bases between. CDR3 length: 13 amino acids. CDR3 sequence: CAWSVGGEQPQHF. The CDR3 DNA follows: TGTGCCTGGAGTGTGGGGGGGGAGCAGCCCCAGCATTTT.

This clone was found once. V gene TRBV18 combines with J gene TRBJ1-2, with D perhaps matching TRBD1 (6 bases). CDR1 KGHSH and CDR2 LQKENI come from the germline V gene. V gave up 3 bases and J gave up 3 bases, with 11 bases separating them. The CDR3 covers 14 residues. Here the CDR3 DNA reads TGTGCCAGCTCACCCGGCGGGGGCGACTATGGCTACACCTTC. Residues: CASSPGGGDYGYTF. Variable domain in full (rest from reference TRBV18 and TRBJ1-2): NAGVMQNPRHLVRRRGQEARLRCSPMKGHSHVYWYRQLPEEGLKFMVYLQKENIIDESGMPKERFSAEFPKEGPSILRIQQVVRGDSAAYFCASSPGGGDYGYTFGSGTRLTVV.

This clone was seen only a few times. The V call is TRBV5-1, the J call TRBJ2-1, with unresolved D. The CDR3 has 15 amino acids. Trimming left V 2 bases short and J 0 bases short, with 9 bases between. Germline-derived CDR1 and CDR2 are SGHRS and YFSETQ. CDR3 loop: CASSFTPSSYNEQFF. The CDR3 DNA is TGCGCCAGCAGCTTTACTCCGAGCTCCTACAATGAGCAGTTCTTC.

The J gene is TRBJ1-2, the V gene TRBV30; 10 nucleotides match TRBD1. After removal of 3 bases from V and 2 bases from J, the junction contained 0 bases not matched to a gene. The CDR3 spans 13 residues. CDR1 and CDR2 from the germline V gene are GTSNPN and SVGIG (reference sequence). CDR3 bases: TGTGCCTGGAGGGGACAGGGGAACTATGGCTACACCTTC. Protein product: CAWRGQGNYGYTF.

CDR3 nucleotides: TGTGCCAGTAGTGCCAGCGTGAGCTCCTACGAGCAGTACTTC. It specifies CASSASVSSYEQYF. V usage is TRBV19 and J usage is TRBJ2-7; D gene uncertain. Trimming pared 5 bases from V and 0 bases from J, leaving 11 bases between. CDR1 and CDR2 from the germline V gene are LNHDA and SQIVND (reference sequence). The CDR3 extends over 14 amino acids. The full variable domain, in which reference TRBV19 and TRBJ2-7 provide the parts outside the CDR3, is DGGITQSPKYLFRKEGQNVTLSCEQNLNHDAMYWYRQDPGQGLRLIYYSQIVNDFQKGDIAEGYSVSREKKESFPLTVTSAQKNPTAFYLCASSASVSSYEQYFGPGTRLTVT.

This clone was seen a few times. The CDR3 nucleotides are TGTGCCAGCAGTGACAGGGAGAACACTGAAGCTTTCTTT. Translated, it gives CASSDRENTEAFF. The chain couples TRBV6-1 to TRBJ1-1, with a possible D match to TRBD1 (5 bases). Germline CDR1 MNHNS, CDR2 SASEGT. The germline V and J ends were trimmed by 3 bases and 1 base, with 6 bases remaining between them. This CDR3 is built from 13 residues.

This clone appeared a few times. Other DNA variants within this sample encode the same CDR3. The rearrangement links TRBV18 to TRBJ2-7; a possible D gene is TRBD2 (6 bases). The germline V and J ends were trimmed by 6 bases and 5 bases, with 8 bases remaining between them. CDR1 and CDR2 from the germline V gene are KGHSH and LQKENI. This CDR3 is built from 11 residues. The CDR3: CASSRGDEQYF. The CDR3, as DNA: TGTGCCAGCTCCCGCGGGGACGAGCAGTACTTC.

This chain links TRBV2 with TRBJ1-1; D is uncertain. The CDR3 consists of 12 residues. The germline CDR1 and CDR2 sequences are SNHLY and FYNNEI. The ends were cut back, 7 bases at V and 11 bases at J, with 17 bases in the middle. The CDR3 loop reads CASKSALTRAFF. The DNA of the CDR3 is TGTGCCAGCAAATCGGCACTTACGAGGGCTTTCTTT.

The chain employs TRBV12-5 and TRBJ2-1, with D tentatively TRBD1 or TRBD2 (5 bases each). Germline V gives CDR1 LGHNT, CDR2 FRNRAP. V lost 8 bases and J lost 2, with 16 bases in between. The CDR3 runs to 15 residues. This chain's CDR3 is CASSMVGAAYNEQFF. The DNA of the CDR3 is TGTGCTAGTTCCATGGTCGGGGCGGCCTACAATGAGCAGTTCTTC.